This T cell receptor beta chain was documented in a study of cytomegalovirus exposure and HLA in healthy donors. The wider study: An earlier analysis identified 110 million or so unique TCR beta sequences in about 170 million T cells.

The V gene's germline CDR1 is MNHNS and CDR2 SASEGT. The CDR3 has 14 residues. Trimming took 6 bases from V and 4 from J; bases not matched to a gene: 8. In the PCR, 60 Vbeta and 13 Jbeta primers were used. The table came from immunoSEQ multiplex PCR; TCRdb's copy has only in-frame clones and leaves some out. Among around 120,000 clones listed, approximately 82% were seen once. This chain joins TRBV6-1 and TRBJ1-1; 7 bases map to TRBD1. The source is a boy younger than 10 in good health and CMV-seronegative. Sequenced sample: PBMCs. CDR3 in DNA: TGTGCCAGCAGATTAGGGGGCGGCGGCACTGAAGCTTTCTTT. It is translated as CASRLGGGGTEAFF.